These 12 T cell receptor beta chains originate from one sample sequenced in a study of blood T cell repertoires in COVID-19. Repertoires were generated with immunoSEQ multiplex PCR, while TCRdb's copy carries only in-frame clones and drops some. The sample lists over 250,000 clones, approximately 90% occurring once. Input material: PBMCs or T cells enriched from blood (not recorded which). Receptors originate from a woman in her fifties or sixties in a cohort exposed to, infected with or recovered from COVID-19 (not recorded which).

V usage is TRBV2 and J usage is TRBJ1-2; D is possibly TRBD1 (6 bases). Trimming shortened V by 5 bases and J by 3 bases, and 10 bases separated the two germline ends. The length of the CDR3 is 13 residues. From germline, CDR1 is SNHLY and CDR2 FYNNEI. The CDR3 sequence is CASSRDTYYGYTF. The DNA of the CDR3 is TGTGCCAGCAGTCGGGACACGTACTATGGCTACACCTTC. The variable domain in full, completed from reference TRBV2 and TRBJ1-2, reads EPEVTQTPSHQVTQMGQEVILRCVPISNHLYFYWYRQILGQKVEFLVSFYNNEISEKSEIFDDQFSVERPDGSNFTLKIRSTKLEDSAMYFCASSRDTYYGYTFGSGTRLTVV.

This clone was seen a few times. This rearrangement joins TRBV11-3 to TRBJ2-2, with D maybe TRBD2 (6 bases). The CDR3 consists of 16 residues. Trimming stripped 4 bases from V and 2 bases from J, with 14 bases between. The germline CDR1 and CDR2 sequences are SGHNT and YENEEA. CDR3 protein: CASSYWTNPNTGELFF. CDR3 DNA: TGTGCCAGCAGCTATTGGACTAACCCTAACACCGGGGAGCTGTTTTTT.

The chain is built from TRBV5-1 and TRBJ1-2; D uncertain. Germline CDR1 and CDR2: SGHRS and YFSETQ. V was clipped by 5 bases and J by 0 bases, with 14 bases between them. The CDR3 sequence is 15 residues long. DNA of the CDR3: TGCGCCAGCAGGGACGGGATAGCCGCTAACTATGGCTACACCTTC. This sequence encodes CASRDGIAANYGYTF.

The V and J genes are TRBV19 and TRBJ1-1; D gene ambiguous. Trimming stripped 3 bases from V and 5 bases from J, with 10 bases between. Germline assignment: CDR1 LNHDA and CDR2 SQIVND (reference sequence). This CDR3 is 13 amino acids long. DNA for the CDR3: TGTGCCAGTAGTATGTCTGACACGACTGAAGCTTTCTTT. Translating it yields CASSMSDTTEAFF.

This chain uses TRBV10-3 with TRBJ2-1; tentative D call: TRBD1 (5 bases). V gave up 0 bases and J gave up 5 bases, with 11 bases separating them. Germline V gives CDR1 ENHRY, CDR2 SYGVKD. There are 15 residues in the CDR3. The CDR3 sequence: CAISESQGTHNEQFF. Here the CDR3 DNA reads TGTGCCATCAGTGAGTCGCAGGGCACCCACAATGAGCAGTTCTTC.

This clone occurred a few times. V usage is TRBV19 and J usage is TRBJ2-7; 7 bases are shared with TRBD2. The V gene's germline CDR1 is LNHDA and CDR2 SQIVND (reference sequence). This CDR3 is built from 13 residues. Trimming cost V 3 bases and J 2 bases; bases outside gene matches: 1. The CDR3 coding sequence is TGTGCCAGTAGTATGCGGGGGACCTACGAGCAGTACTTC. This codes for CASSMRGTYEQYF.

The chain recombines TRBV21-1 with TRBJ2-2; TRBD2, as called in the table, went unchecked against the DNA. TRBV21-1 has pseudogene status. This CDR3 comprises 22 residues. CDR3 region: CASSKVGVSGRAFLANTGELFF. Written as DNA, the CDR3 is TGTGCCAGCAGCAAGGTCGGGGTTAGCGGGAGGGCCTTTCTGGCGAACACCGGGGAGCTGTTTTTT.

The chain carries TRBV7-3 and TRBJ2-3; no firm D call. The CDR3 runs 16 residues. The V end lost 0 bases, the J end lost 2 bases, and 12 bases lay between the germline ends. Per germline, CDR1 SGHTA and CDR2 FQGTGA. The CDR3 DNA follows: TGTGCCAGCAGCTTAACCCCGTTAACTTACACAGATACGCAGTATTTT. Translated: CASSLTPLTYTDTQYF.

The rearrangement uses TRBV29-1 and TRBJ2-7, with TRBD1 matching 10 bases. J was trimmed by 0 bases and V by 4 bases; bases with no gene match: 9. The CDR3 extends over 16 amino acids. Per germline, CDR1 SQVTM and CDR2 ANQGSEA. CDR3 loop: CSVGGTGDYRSYEQYF. The CDR3 DNA is TGCAGCGTTGGAGGGACAGGGGACTACCGCTCCTACGAGCAGTACTTC.

CDR3 nucleotide sequence: TGTGCCAGCAGCCAAGACACTAGCGGGAGGCAGTTCTTC. Translation gives CASSQDTSGRQFF. The chain couples TRBV3-1 (or the pseudogene TRBV3-2) to TRBJ2-1; 11 nucleotides match TRBD2. V dropped 0 bases and J dropped 12; count of bases not matched to a gene: 1. Germline assignment: CDR1 LGHDT and CDR2 YNNKEL (reference sequence). The CDR3 extends over 13 amino acids.

In this sample, this clone turned up once. The chain is built from TRBV19 and TRBJ2-3; 15 bases are a match to TRBD2. CDR3 length equals 17 residues. Germline V gives CDR1 LNHDA, CDR2 SQIVND (reference sequence). J gave up 4 bases and V 5 bases, and 7 bases lay outside the gene matches. CDR3 residues: CASSPRTSGRAADTQYF. The CDR3 region has the DNA TGTGCCAGTAGTCCCCGGACTAGCGGGAGGGCCGCAGATACGCAGTATTTT.

This clone was found once. The rearrangement uses TRBV5-1 and TRBJ2-7; TRBD2 agrees at 11 bases. The CDR3 runs 15 residues. J gave up 6 bases and V 4 bases, and 9 bases lay outside the gene matches. The germline CDR1 and CDR2 sequences are SGHRS and YFSETQ. CDR3 residues: CASSPGALAGGEQYF. The CDR3 DNA sequence: TGCGCCAGCAGCCCGGGGGCCCTAGCGGGAGGCGAGCAGTACTTC.